A selection of T cell receptor beta chains follows, all from one sample in a study of cytomegalovirus exposure and HLA in healthy donors. TCRdb's table, derived via immunoSEQ multiplex PCR, lists solely in-frame clones and lacks some. There are around 130,000 clones in the sample; around 81% occur only once, and around 1.9% lies in the top ten. Sequencing used PBMCs. Receptors were obtained from a woman in her forties or fifties in good health and CMV-seronegative. The CDR3 runs from the conserved cysteine through the conserved F or W. A D gene is named only where the DNA matches it firmly. Not all rows give a size; the values are once, few, many and, for expanded clones, a class.

CDR3nt: TGTGCCAGTAGTATTGAGGGCGAGGGCAATCAGCCCCAGCATTTT; CDR3aa: CASSIEGEGNQPQHF; d_gene: -; v_gene: TRBV19; len: 15; abundance: -; j_gene: TRBJ1-5
CDR3nt: TGTGCCAGCAGCCCGACCCCGGGACTAGCGGGAGGAGCAGATACGCAGTATTTT; CDR3aa: CASSPTPGLAGGADTQYF; d_gene: TRBD2; v_gene: TRBV7-3; len: 18; abundance: once; j_gene: TRBJ2-3
CDR3nt: TGCAGCGTTGCCACGGGGATTGGCAATCAGCCCCAGCATTTT; CDR3aa: CSVATGIGNQPQHF; d_gene: -; v_gene: TRBV29-1; len: 14; abundance: -; j_gene: TRBJ1-5
CDR3nt: TGTGCCAGCAGCTTGGCGGGAAATGACTACTATGGCTACACCTTC; CDR3aa: CASSLAGNDYYGYTF; d_gene: -; v_gene: TRBV5-4; len: 15; abundance: once; j_gene: TRBJ1-2
CDR3nt: TGTGCCAGCAGAGAAATGGGGGGTATTGGCGGGGAGCTGTTTTTT; CDR3aa: CASREMGGIGGELFF; d_gene: -; v_gene: TRBV6-1; len: 15; abundance: -; j_gene: TRBJ2-2
CDR3nt: TGTGCCAGCTCACCAAGGAGCTCCTACGAGCAGTACTTC; CDR3aa: CASSPRSSYEQYF; d_gene: -; v_gene: TRBV18; len: 13; abundance: few; j_gene: TRBJ2-7
CDR3nt: TGTGCCAGCAGCCAAGACAGGGGAGACCAGCCCCAGCATTTT; CDR3aa: CASSQDRGDQPQHF; d_gene: TRBD1; v_gene: TRBV5-4; len: 14; abundance: once; j_gene: TRBJ1-5
CDR3nt: TGTGCCAGCAGTCCTCGACAGGCTCGAAACATTCAGTACTTC; CDR3aa: CASSPRQARNIQYF; d_gene: -; v_gene: TRBV28; len: 14; abundance: once; j_gene: TRBJ2-4
CDR3nt: TGTGCCAGCCACTTAGCTGAGAGCTCCTACAATGAGCAGTTCTTC; CDR3aa: CASHLAESSYNEQFF; d_gene: -; v_gene: TRBV28; len: 15; abundance: -; j_gene: TRBJ2-1
CDR3nt: TGTGCTAGTGGTTTGCAGCAGGGGAGAGGAAGCGGCACTGAAGCTTTCTTT; CDR3aa: CASGLQQGRGSGTEAFF; d_gene: -; v_gene: TRBV12-5; len: 17; abundance: -; j_gene: TRBJ1-1
CDR3nt: TGCAGCGTTACAGCCGGGACAGGGGGCAGTGGCTACACCTTC; CDR3aa: CSVTAGTGGSGYTF; d_gene: TRBD1; v_gene: TRBV29-1; len: 14; abundance: once; j_gene: TRBJ1-2
CDR3nt: TGTGCCATTTACCCCCGGGACAGAGAAAGGGGGAATGGCTACACCTTC; CDR3aa: CAIYPRDRERGNGYTF; d_gene: TRBD1; v_gene: TRBV10-3; len: 16; abundance: -; j_gene: TRBJ1-2
CDR3nt: TGTGCCAGCAGTAGGGGTAACGGCAATCAGCCCCAGCATTTT; CDR3aa: CASSRGNGNQPQHF; d_gene: -; v_gene: TRBV5-5; len: 14; abundance: -; j_gene: TRBJ1-5
CDR3nt: TGTGCCAGCTCCCCTAAGAGGTCGGAGACCCAGCACTTC; CDR3aa: CASSPKRSETQHF; d_gene: -; v_gene: TRBV18; len: 13; abundance: few; j_gene: TRBJ2-5
CDR3nt: TGTGCCAGCAGCTCACCATTGGGGGCTAGGGGCAATCAGCCCCAGCATTTT; CDR3aa: CASSSPLGARGNQPQHF; d_gene: -; v_gene: TRBV28; len: 17; abundance: -; j_gene: TRBJ1-5
CDR3nt: TGTGCCAGCAGCTGGGGGACAGGTTCTAACTATGGCTACACCTTC; CDR3aa: CASSWGTGSNYGYTF; d_gene: TRBD1; v_gene: TRBV5-4; len: 15; abundance: -; j_gene: TRBJ1-2
CDR3nt: TGCGCCAGCAGCCAGGGACAGGGGGTTTCCTACGAGCAGTACTTC; CDR3aa: CASSQGQGVSYEQYF; d_gene: TRBD1; v_gene: TRBV4-1; len: 15; abundance: -; j_gene: TRBJ2-7
CDR3nt: TGTGCCTGGAGTGTCGTCGAGCAGTACTTC; CDR3aa: CAWSVVEQYF; d_gene: -; v_gene: TRBV30; len: 10; abundance: few; j_gene: TRBJ2-7
CDR3nt: TGCGCCAGCAGCTTGAACCCGGGAGGGCAAGAGACCCAGTACTTC; CDR3aa: CASSLNPGGQETQYF; d_gene: TRBD2; v_gene: TRBV5-1; len: 15; abundance: -; j_gene: TRBJ2-5